Following are 2 T cell receptor beta chains from one sample sequenced in a study of blood T cell repertoires in COVID-19. TCRdb's table, derived via immunoSEQ multiplex PCR, lists solely in-frame clones and lacks some. This sample yields about 400,000 clones, of which roughly 87% are seen a single time; approximately 2% belongs to the top ten. What was sequenced was PBMCs or T cells enriched from blood (not recorded which). These receptors all stem from a woman aged 18-29 years with acute COVID-19.

The rearrangement joins TRBV29-1 to TRBJ1-1; 7 bases fit TRBD1. Germline CDR1 reads SQVTM; CDR2 reads ANQGSEA. V shed 3 bases and J 7 bases; nucleotides not matched to a gene: 5. CDR3 length: 12 residues. The CDR3 DNA is TGCAGCGTTGATCGGGACAGATATGAAGCTTTCTTT. Translating gives CSVDRDRYEAFF.

This chain uses TRBV27 with TRBJ2-3; the match to TRBD2 covers 8 bases. This CDR3 is built from 15 residues. V gave up 0 bases and J gave up 6 bases; unmatched junction bases: 5. Per the germline V gene, CDR1 is MNHEY and CDR2 is SMNVEV (reference sequence). CDR3 amino acids: CASSLSSGSFDTQYF. In nucleotides, the CDR3 is TGTGCCAGCAGTTTATCCAGCGGGAGTTTCGATACGCAGTATTTT.